These T cell receptor beta chains were read from a single sample in a study of T cell responses to AZD1222 COVID-19 vaccine. TCRdb keeps only in-frame clones here, not all; method: immunoSEQ multiplex PCR. The table includes 90,000 to 120,000 clones, approximately 89% detected once. The sequenced sample was peripheral blood, obtained on day 0 of MenACWY control vaccination. Receptors originate from an adult in good health. CDR3s include the opening cysteine and the closing phenylalanine or tryptophan. A D gene is named only where the DNA matches it firmly. For some rows the clone size is stated as once, few or many, or as a class when expanded; others skip it.

TRBJ2-1,NA,NA,TRBV21-1,TGTGCCAGCAGCAAAGCGCCGGTCCACAATGAGCAGTTCTTC,CASSKAPVHNEQFF
TRBJ2-1,NA,NA,TRBV11-2,TGTGCCAGCAGCCTAAAGGGAGGCGAGCAGTTCTTC,CASSLKGGEQFF
TRBJ2-3,NA,TRBD2,TRBV5-4,TGTGCCAGCAGTGGAGCGGGGTACACAGATACGCAGTATTTT,CASSGAGYTDTQYF
TRBJ1-1,NA,NA,TRBV6-5,TGTGCCAGCAGTCCCTTCAAGGTAGTCACTGAAGCTTTCTTT,CASSPFKVVTEAFF
TRBJ1-2,NA,NA,TRBV12-3/TRBV12-4,TGTGCCAGCAGCCCCCCGGTTAACTATGGCTACACCTTC,CASSPPVNYGYTF
TRBJ2-7,NA,NA,TRBV28,TGTGCCAGCAGTTTAAGGCCTAGCCGTGAGCAGTACTTC,CASSLRPSREQYF
TRBJ1-1,few,NA,TRBV19,TGTGCCAGTAGTATCCCGGTGACGAACACTGAAGCTTTCTTT,CASSIPVTNTEAFF
TRBJ2-2,once,NA,TRBV30,TGTGCCTGGAGTCAGGGGAGCACCGGGGAGCTGTTTTTT,CAWSQGSTGELFF
TRBJ1-3,NA,NA,TRBV30,TGTGCCTGGAGCGTGGTAAGCGGAAACACCATATATTTT,CAWSVVSGNTIYF
TRBJ1-6,NA,NA,TRBV4-1,TGCGCCAGCAGTCCGCGGCGTGGGTCACCCCTCCACTTT,CASSPRRGSPLHF
TRBJ2-7,NA,NA,TRBV18,TGTGCCAGCTCACCCCGGGACGGGAACTACGAGCAGTACTTC,CASSPRDGNYEQYF
TRBJ1-1,NA,NA,TRBV5-6,TGTGCCAGCAGCTTACCCAGGTCGGTGGCTTTCTTT,CASSLPRSVAFF
TRBJ1-1,NA,TRBD1,TRBV13,TGTGCCAGCAGCTCAGCGGGGACAGGAACTCCACGGTTT,CASSSAGTGTPRF
TRBJ1-6,few,NA,TRBV7-9,TGTGCCAGCAGCTATCGCGATAATTCACCCCTCCACTTT,CASSYRDNSPLHF
TRBJ2-5,NA,TRBD2,TRBV9,TGTGCCAGCAGCGTGCGGGTAGCGGGGGACACGGGTAGAGAGACCCAGTACTTC,CASSVRVAGDTGRETQYF
TRBJ1-2,NA,NA,TRBV28,TGTGCCAGCAGTTTATCAGGGTATGGCTACACCTTC,CASSLSGYGYTF
TRBJ2-3,NA,TRBD1,TRBV9,TGTGCCAGCAGCGTGCAGGGGGCGGGAGATACGCAGTATTTT,CASSVQGAGDTQYF
TRBJ1-2,NA,TRBD1,TRBV5-4,TGTGCCAGCAGCGCGATCCGGGACAGTTATGGCTACACCTTC,CASSAIRDSYGYTF
TRBJ1-2,NA,TRBD1,TRBV30,TGTGCCTGGAGTGCTCAGACAGGGGGCGTAGGCTACACCTTC,CAWSAQTGGVGYTF
TRBJ1-5,medium-sized,NA,TRBV5-1,TGCGCCAGCAGCTGGGGCGGTCGCGATCAGCCCCAGCATTTT,CASSWGGRDQPQHF
TRBJ1-6,NA,TRBD1,TRBV9,TGTGCCAGCAGCGTTGCCCCGACAGGGGGGAATTCACCCCTCCACTTT,CASSVAPTGGNSPLHF
TRBJ1-3,NA,NA,TRBV6-5,TGTGCCAGCAACCGGGGAAACACCATATATTTT,CASNRGNTIYF
TRBJ1-5,NA,NA,TRBV5-5,TGTGCCAGCAGCTTGTGGCGGGTCAATCAGCCCCAGCATTTT,CASSLWRVNQPQHF
TRBJ2-1,NA,NA,TRBV6-4,TGTGCCAGCAGTGTTAACTCCTACAATGAGCAGTTCTTC,CASSVNSYNEQFF
TRBJ1-1,NA,NA,TRBV19,TGTGCCAGTAGTATTATCGGTGTGAACACTGAAGCTTTCTTT,CASSIIGVNTEAFF
TRBJ2-1,NA,NA,TRBV12-3/TRBV12-4,TGTGCCAGCAGTTTGATGGGCTACAATGAGCAGTTCTTC,CASSLMGYNEQFF
TRBJ2-2,few,NA,TRBV5-1,TGCGCCAGCAGCGACCGGGATGTCGGGGAGCTGTTTTTT,CASSDRDVGELFF
TRBJ1-2,NA,NA,TRBV10-1,TGCGCCAGCAGTGAAACGGGGTTTAGCGGCTACACCTTC,CASSETGFSGYTF
TRBJ1-6,NA,NA,TRBV7-9,TGTGCCAGCAGCCCAGTAAGGCCCCTCCACTTT,CASSPVRPLHF
TRBJ2-7,NA,NA,TRBV15,TGTGCCACCAGCGGGAAAACTAGGACAGTCTACGAGCAGTACTTC,CATSGKTRTVYEQYF
TRBJ1-4,NA,TRBD1,TRBV7-8,TGTGCCAGCAGCATCGGACAGGGGCGGGAAAAACTGTTTTTT,CASSIGQGREKLFF
TRBJ2-2,NA,NA,TRBV6-2/TRBV6-3,TGTGCCAGCAGTTACCTGGGAACCGGGGAGCTGTTTTTT,CASSYLGTGELFF
TRBJ2-1,NA,TRBD1,TRBV7-2,TGTGCCAGCAGCTTTTCCGGGACAGACTACAATGAGCAGTTCTTC,CASSFSGTDYNEQFF
TRBJ2-2,once,NA,TRBV4-1,TGCGCCTCCGGGTCGAGGGTGGTCACCGGGGAGCTGTTTTTT,CASGSRVVTGELFF
TRBJ2-7,NA,NA,TRBV11-3,TGTGCCAGCAGCTCCGGTGGGGGCGAGCAGTACTTC,CASSSGGGEQYF
TRBJ1-1,NA,TRBD1,TRBV12-3/TRBV12-4,TGTGCCAGCACCGAGAGACAGGGGGCTCGGGCTTTCTTT,CASTERQGARAFF
TRBJ2-2,NA,TRBD1,TRBV7-9,TGTGCCAGCAGCTGGCTTCGAACAGGGGTTGTGTACACCGGGGAGCTGTTTTTT,CASSWLRTGVVYTGELFF
TRBJ2-2,NA,NA,TRBV6-2/TRBV6-3,TGTGCCAGCAGCATAACACACAGGGACACCGGGGAGCTGTTTTTT,CASSITHRDTGELFF
TRBJ1-2,NA,NA,TRBV18,TGTGCCAGCTCACCACCGGCGCCAGCTCAGGGTTGGGGCTACACCTTC,CASSPPAPAQGWGYTF
TRBJ1-6,NA,NA,TRBV21-1,TGTGCCAGCAGCAATAGAAACGACTATAATTCACCCCTCCACTTT,CASSNRNDYNSPLHF
TRBJ2-7,NA,TRBD2,TRBV7-2,TGTGCCAGCAGCTTAGCTTCGACTAGCGGGGGGGGCCTTCCCTACGAGCAGTACTTC,CASSLASTSGGGLPYEQYF